A single sample is the source of the 17 T cell receptor beta chains below, sequenced in a study of control samples from healthy donors and cancer patients (TCRdb year 2020). Library method: the immunoSEQ multiplex PCR assay. TCRdb took over this immuneACCESS table, retaining in-frame rearrangements with V and J assigned. Such tables are incomplete; in checked studies, under half of the missing clones stem from an unresolved V gene, and the remainder is unexplained. The sample yields 100,000 to 150,000 clones; roughly 89% were counted once. The ten biggest clones cover 9.5% to 13% of the sample. Material: blood. These receptors were collected from a man aged 25 to 40 in good health.

The chain recombines TRBV6-5 with TRBJ2-7; D is ambiguous. Germline V gene lookup returns CDR1 MNHEY and CDR2 SVGAGI. Trimming took off 6 bases at V and 2 bases at J, with 11 bases between the two ends. This CDR3 has 13 amino acids. The CDR3 DNA follows: TGTGCCAGCAGAGTAATCGCCCCCTACGAGCAGTACGTC. It is translated as CASRVIAPYEQYV.

A single count supports this clone. The chain employs TRBV10-3 and TRBJ1-2; 8 nucleotides match TRBD1. This CDR3 has 15 residues. The germline V gene has CDR1 ENHRY and CDR2 SYGVKD. V shed 3 bases and J 7 bases; nucleotides not matched to a gene: 10. CDR3 nucleotides: TGTGCCATCAGTGATCAGGACAGGGAAGGGGGTGGCTACACCTTC. Protein product: CAISDQDREGGGYTF.

The chain uses TRBV25-1 and TRBJ1-2; 11 nucleotides align to TRBD1. V dropped 3 bases and J dropped 8; count of bases not matched to a gene: 17. The length of the CDR3 is 18 residues. Germline CDR1 reads MGHDK; CDR2 reads SYGVNS. The CDR3 loop is CASSDGKWTGGVQGGYTF. As DNA, the CDR3 is TGTGCCAGCAGTGACGGGAAATGGACAGGGGGCGTTCAAGGGGGCTACACCTTC.

The CDR3 coding sequence is TGTGCCAGCACGGGTTTTGATGAAAAACTGTTTTTT. Its translation: CASTGFDEKLFF. The chain recombines TRBV2 with TRBJ1-4; no definite D call. There are 12 residues in the CDR3. V shed 7 bases and J shed 6 bases, with 9 bases lying between them. Germline V lookup: CDR1 SNHLY, CDR2 FYNNEI.

V is TRBV6-1 and J is TRBJ2-5; 7 nucleotides agree with TRBD2. J lost 7 bases, V lost 0 bases, and 5 bases had no gene match. The CDR3 extends over 14 amino acids. CDR1 is MNHNS and CDR2 is SASEGT in the germline V gene. The CDR3 DNA is TGTGCCAGCAGTGAAGCGGGAGTAGCGGGGACCCAGTACTTC. Protein sequence: CASSEAGVAGTQYF.

This clone was seen more than once but under ten times. The chain is built from TRBV24-1 and TRBJ2-2, with TRBD2 matching 8 bases. V was clipped by 9 bases and J by 6 bases; unmatched bases: 14. Germline values: CDR1 KGHDR, CDR2 SFDVKD. The CDR3 is made up of 16 amino acids. CDR3 sequence reads: CATQDAGGHRAGELFF. In DNA form, the CDR3 reads TGTGCCACCCAAGACGCGGGGGGCCACCGAGCCGGGGAGCTGTTTTTT.

The V and J genes are TRBV6-6 and TRBJ1-6; a possible D gene is TRBD1 (5 bases). Trimming shortened V by 1 base and J by 8 bases, and 15 bases separated the two germline ends. Per the germline V gene, CDR1 is MNHNY and CDR2 is SVGAGI (reference sequence). This CDR3 region has 16 residues. This chain's CDR3 is CASSYYPGPSDSPLHF. In DNA, the CDR3 is TGTGCCAGCAGTTACTACCCGGGACCCTCGGATTCACCCCTCCACTTT.

Comments on this clone: Other nucleotide sequences from this sample produce the same CDR3. The chain is built from TRBV19 and TRBJ1-5; no clear D. The CDR3 extends over 13 amino acids. CDR1 and CDR2 (germline): LNHDA, SQIVND (reference sequence). Trimming removed 4 bases at V and 5 bases at J, with 9 bases between. Here the CDR3 reads CASSTQEDQPQHF. In DNA, the CDR3 is TGTGCCAGTAGTACCCAGGAAGATCAGCCCCAGCATTTT.

The genes are TRBV5-8 and TRBJ2-5; 12 bases line up with TRBD2. Unmatched junction bases numbered 4, after V lost 1 base and J lost 3 bases. Germline assignment: CDR1 SGHTS and CDR2 YDEGEE. The CDR3 has 16 residues. As DNA, the CDR3 is TGTGCCAGCAGCTTGTGGACTAGCGGGGAAGAAGAGACCCAGTACTTC. The encoded protein is CASSLWTSGEEETQYF.

The chain carries TRBV30 and TRBJ1-4; D ambiguous. This CDR3 comprises 14 residues. Trimming stripped 0 bases from V and 3 bases from J, with 8 bases between. Germline CDR1 and CDR2: GTSNPN and SVGIG (reference sequence). The CDR3 here is CAWSVGAPNEKLFF. The DNA for the CDR3 is TGTGCCTGGAGTGTAGGAGCCCCTAATGAAAAACTGTTTTTT.

The chain has TRBV11-2 and TRBJ1-6; D gene unclear. The germline gives CDR1 SGHAT, CDR2 FQNNGV. The V end was cut by 4 bases, the J end by 6 bases, with 7 bases between. The CDR3 loop spans 13 amino acids. CDR3 DNA: TGTGCCAGCAGCTACGGGAGTAATTCACCCCTCCACTTT. Its translation: CASSYGSNSPLHF.

This chain links TRBV18 with TRBJ2-7; D possibly corresponds to TRBD2 (5 bases). V lost 4 bases to trimming and J lost 2 bases, with 12 bases between them. The V gene's germline CDR1 is KGHSH and CDR2 LQKENI. There are 14 residues in the CDR3. DNA for the CDR3: TGTGCCAGCTCACTGGACGGAGGAACCTACGAGCAGTACTTC. It specifies CASSLDGGTYEQYF.

This sequence joins TRBV9 and TRBJ1-2; D unclear. CDR1 is SGDLS, CDR2 YYNGEE, per germline. V shed 4 bases and J shed 5 bases, with 18 bases lying between them. The CDR3 sequence is 15 residues long. CDR3 DNA sequence: TGTGCCAGCAGCCCCCGGGATACACCTCCATATGGCTACACCTTC. The encoded protein is CASSPRDTPPYGYTF.

The CDR3 DNA reads TGTGCCAGCAGTGACCTCGGACTTGGGGAGACCCAGTACTTC. It translates to CASSDLGLGETQYF. The gene calls are TRBV6-1 and TRBJ2-5; D possibly corresponds to TRBD2 (5 bases). The V and J ends lost 3 bases and 5 bases respectively, with 13 bases between them. This CDR3 spans 14 amino acids. CDR1 is MNHNS, CDR2 SASEGT, per germline.

This clone was detected only once. V and J are TRBV25-1 and TRBJ1-4; 7 positions match TRBD1. Germline lookup yields CDR1 MGHDK and CDR2 SYGVNS. V gave up 1 base and J gave up 7 bases; unmatched junction bases: 6. The CDR3 runs 15 residues. CDR3 protein: CASSELQGRREKLFF. In DNA form, the CDR3 reads TGTGCCAGCAGTGAATTACAGGGGCGACGTGAAAAACTGTTTTTT.

This clone was counted once. The chain couples TRBV19 to TRBJ2-5; D gene unclear. The CDR3 extends over 13 amino acids. Trimming shortened V by 5 bases and J by 5 bases, and 12 bases separated the two germline ends. The germline CDR1 and CDR2 sequences are LNHDA and SQIVND (reference sequence). For the CDR3, the DNA is TGTGCCAGTAGTGGAGCGAATACGGAGACCCAGTACTTC. Amino acid sequence: CASSGANTETQYF.

The genes are TRBV7-2 and TRBJ1-6, with a possible D match to TRBD1 (5 bases). V was cut by 5 bases and J by 7 bases, with 12 bases left in between. The germline V gene encodes CDR1 SGHTA and CDR2 FQGNSA. The CDR3 has 14 residues. The chain's CDR3 is CASSANTGNSPLHF. The CDR3, as DNA: TGTGCCAGCAGCGCTAATACAGGAAATTCACCCCTCCACTTT.